This T cell receptor beta chain was identified in a study of PD-L1 blockade in urothelial cancer. Method: immunoSEQ multiplex PCR; TCRdb's copy keeps in-frame clones and lacks some. The repertoire holds about 130,000 clones, around 84% seen once, with 2.5% to 4% in the top ten. This clone was detected only a few times. Time point specified: pretreatment peripheral blood. Per-patient samples, pretreatment and on-treatment, numbered 1 to 8. The ends lost 8 bases at V and 4 bases at J; junction bases unmatched: 3. The germline V gene has CDR1 MNHEY and CDR2 SVGAGI. This CDR3 spans 14 amino acids. The chain recombines TRBV6-5 with TRBJ2-2, with TRBD1 identical over 11 bases. The sequencing used PBMCs, collected around atezolizumab (anti-PD-L1) treatment. The TCR was taken from a man aged 50 to 59 with urothelial cancer. The CDR3 reads CASSGTGGTGELFF. The CDR3 nucleotides are TGTGCCAGCTCCGGGACAGGGGGCACCGGGGAGCTGTTTTTT.